The clone carrying this TCR beta chain has only a few counts. Time point denoted: pretreatment peripheral blood. The sample is drawn from a study of PD-L1 blockade in urothelial cancer. Across the whole study: Patients began atezolizumab, 1,200 mg intravenously every 3 weeks, in about 2014. When blood samples were assessed, the median T cell count was approximately 140,000.

Profiled with immunoSEQ multiplex PCR; TCRdb holds only in-frame clones, not every one. This table has about 79,000 clones, 85% appearing once. Germline CDR1 is SGDLS and CDR2 is YYNGEE. V lost 4 bases, J lost 7 bases, and 11 bases stayed unmatched. This CDR3 comprises 15 residues. This receptor was taken from a middle-aged man with urothelial cancer. The sample was PBMCs, taken around atezolizumab (anti-PD-L1) treatment. The chain is built from TRBV9 and TRBJ1-2, with 9 bases lining up with TRBD1. CDR3 DNA: TGTGCCAGCAGCCTCCCGGGACAGGGTACCCTTGGCTACACCTTC. Translated: CASSLPGQGTLGYTF.